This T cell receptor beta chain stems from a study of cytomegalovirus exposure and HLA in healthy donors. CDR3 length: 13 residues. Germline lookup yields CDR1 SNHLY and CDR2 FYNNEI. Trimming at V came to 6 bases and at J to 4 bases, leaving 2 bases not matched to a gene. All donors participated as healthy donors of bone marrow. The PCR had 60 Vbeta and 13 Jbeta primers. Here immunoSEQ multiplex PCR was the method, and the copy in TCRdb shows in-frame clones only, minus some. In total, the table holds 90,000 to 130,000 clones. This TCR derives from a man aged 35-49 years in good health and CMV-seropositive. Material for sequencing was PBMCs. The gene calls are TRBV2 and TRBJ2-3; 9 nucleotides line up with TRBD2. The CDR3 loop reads CASRAGGADTQYF. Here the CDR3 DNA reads TGTGCCAGCAGAGCGGGAGGCGCAGATACGCAGTATTTT.